This TCR beta chain is from a study of cytomegalovirus exposure and HLA in healthy donors. PCR was performed using 60 Vbeta and 13 Jbeta primers. Sequencing used immunoSEQ multiplex PCR; TCRdb keeps in-frame clones, though not all of them. The sample carries about 270,000 clones, roughly 70% recorded once. CDR3 length: 15 amino acids. Trimming took 0 bases from V and 5 from J, leaving 13 bases between them. In germline, CDR1 is KGHSH, CDR2 LQKENI. The chain couples TRBV18 to TRBJ1-2; D is perhaps TRBD1 (6 bases). The receptor was isolated from a female donor in good health and CMV-seronegative. The specimen was PBMCs. The CDR3 coding sequence is TGTGCCAGCTCACCACCCGTCGGGGGGCGATATGGCTACACCTTC. Translation: CASSPPVGGRYGYTF.